This TCR beta chain was sequenced during a study of cytomegalovirus exposure and HLA in healthy donors. The study's findings and limits: Equally common other TCR beta chains were less clonally expanded than HLA-associated ones, a later analysis found.

Germline V lookup: CDR1 SGHTA, CDR2 FQGNSA. V shed 6 bases, J shed 0 bases, and the junction held 10 bases outside the gene matches. This CDR3 comprises 16 residues. Researchers ran the PCR with 60 Vbeta and 13 Jbeta primers. The data were produced by immunoSEQ multiplex PCR, yet TCRdb's version contains in-frame clones alone and is incomplete. The table has approximately 140,000 clones, approximately 71% seen once. A note on this clone: Its antigen is currently unknown.

J is TRBJ1-1 and V is TRBV7-2, with 7 bases fitting TRBD1. This receptor was identified in a man aged 35-49 years in good health and CMV-seronegative. The sample comprised PBMCs. This chain's CDR3 is CASSRRGLLMNTEAFF. CDR3 in DNA: TGTGCCAGCAGTAGAAGGGGGCTGCTCATGAACACTGAAGCTTTCTTT.